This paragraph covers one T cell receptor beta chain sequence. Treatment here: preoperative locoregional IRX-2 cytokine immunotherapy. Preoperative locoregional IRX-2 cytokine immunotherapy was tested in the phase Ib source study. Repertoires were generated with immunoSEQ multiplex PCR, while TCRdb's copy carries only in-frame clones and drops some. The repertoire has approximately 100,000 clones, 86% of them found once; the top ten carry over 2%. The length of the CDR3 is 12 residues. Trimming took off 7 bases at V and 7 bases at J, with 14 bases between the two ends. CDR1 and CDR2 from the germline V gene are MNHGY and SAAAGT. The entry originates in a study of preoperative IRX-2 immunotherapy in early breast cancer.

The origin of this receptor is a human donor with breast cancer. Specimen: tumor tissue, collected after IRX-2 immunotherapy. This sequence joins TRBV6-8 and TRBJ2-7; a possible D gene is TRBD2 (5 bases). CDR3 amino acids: CASNAFRGEQYF. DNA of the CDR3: TGTGCCAGCAACGCCTTCAGAGGGGAGCAGTACTTC.